This T cell receptor beta chain originates from a study of cytomegalovirus exposure and HLA in healthy donors. The CDR3 is 15 amino acids. The germline CDR1 and CDR2 sequences are MNHNS and SASEGT. The V segment lost 6 bases and the J segment 4 bases; nucleotides outside the gene matches: 5. Whole-study results and caveats: Roughly uniform sequencing depth across donors was assumed, possibly incorrectly. V segments that were indistinguishable, TRBV6-2 and TRBV6-3 among them, were omitted from analysis. Judged likely to be a sequencing artifact was a cluster of highly shared sequence variants. Later examination showed HLA-associated TCR beta chains had greater clonal expansion than equally common others.

The primer mix had 60 Vbeta and 13 Jbeta primers. Produced via immunoSEQ multiplex PCR; TCRdb's table is partial and in-frame only. This sample has 110,000 or so clones, with roughly 80% found just once. This clone was detected a few times. Its target is unknown. The chain employs TRBV6-1 and TRBJ1-5; 11 bases map to TRBD1. The sequencing input was PBMCs. The sequence was obtained from a man in his fifties or sixties in good health and CMV-seropositive. The chain's CDR3 is CASSRDRGVNQPQHF. For the CDR3, the DNA is TGTGCCAGCAGCCGGGACAGGGGGGTGAATCAGCCCCAGCATTTT.